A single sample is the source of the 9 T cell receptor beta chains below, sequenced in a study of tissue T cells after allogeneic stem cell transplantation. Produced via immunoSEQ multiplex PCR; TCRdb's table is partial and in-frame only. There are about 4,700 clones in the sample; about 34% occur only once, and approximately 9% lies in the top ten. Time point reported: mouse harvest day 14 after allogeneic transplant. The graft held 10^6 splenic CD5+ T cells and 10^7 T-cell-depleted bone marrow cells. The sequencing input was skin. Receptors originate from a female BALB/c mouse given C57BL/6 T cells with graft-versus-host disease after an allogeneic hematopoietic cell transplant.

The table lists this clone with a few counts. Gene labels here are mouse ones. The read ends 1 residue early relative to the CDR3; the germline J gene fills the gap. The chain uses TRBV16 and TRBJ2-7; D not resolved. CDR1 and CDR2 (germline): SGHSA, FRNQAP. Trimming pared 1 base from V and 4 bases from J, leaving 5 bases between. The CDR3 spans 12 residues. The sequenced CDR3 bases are TGTGCAAGCAGCTTAGGACAATATGAACAGTAC. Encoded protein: CASSLGQYEQY. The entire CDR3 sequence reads CASSLGQYEQYF.

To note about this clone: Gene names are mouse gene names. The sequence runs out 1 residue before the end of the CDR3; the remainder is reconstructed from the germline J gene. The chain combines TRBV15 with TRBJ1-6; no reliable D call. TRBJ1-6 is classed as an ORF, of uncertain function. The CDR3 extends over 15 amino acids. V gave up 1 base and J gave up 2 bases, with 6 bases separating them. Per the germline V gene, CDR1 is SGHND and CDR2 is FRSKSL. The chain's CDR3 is CASSLDGTYNSPLYF. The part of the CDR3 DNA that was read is TGTGCCAGCAGTTTAGATGGAACCTATAATTCGCCCCTCTAC.

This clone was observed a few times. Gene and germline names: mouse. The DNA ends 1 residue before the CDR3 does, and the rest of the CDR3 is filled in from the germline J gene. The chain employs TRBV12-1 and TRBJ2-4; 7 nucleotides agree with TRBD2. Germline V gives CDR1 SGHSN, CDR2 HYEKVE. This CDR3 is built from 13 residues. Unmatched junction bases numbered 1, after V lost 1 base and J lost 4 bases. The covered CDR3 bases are TGTGCCAGCTCTCTTTGGGGGGAAAACACCTTGTAC. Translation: CASSLWGENTLY. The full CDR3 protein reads CASSLWGENTLYF.

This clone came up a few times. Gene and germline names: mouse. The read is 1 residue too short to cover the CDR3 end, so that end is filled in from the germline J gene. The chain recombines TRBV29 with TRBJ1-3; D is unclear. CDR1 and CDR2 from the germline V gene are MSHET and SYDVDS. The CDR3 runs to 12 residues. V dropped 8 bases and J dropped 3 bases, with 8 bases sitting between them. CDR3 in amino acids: CASRGVGNTLYF. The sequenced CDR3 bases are TGTGCTAGCCGCGGGGTTGGAAATACGCTCTAT.

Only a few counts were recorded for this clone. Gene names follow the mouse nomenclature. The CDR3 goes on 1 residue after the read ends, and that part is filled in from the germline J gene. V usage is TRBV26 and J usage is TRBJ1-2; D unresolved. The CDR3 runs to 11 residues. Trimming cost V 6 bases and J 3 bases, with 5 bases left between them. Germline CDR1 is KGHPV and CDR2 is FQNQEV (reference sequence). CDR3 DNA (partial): TGTGCCAGCAGCGGGTACTCCGACTACACC. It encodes CASSGYSDYT. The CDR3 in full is CASSGYSDYTF.

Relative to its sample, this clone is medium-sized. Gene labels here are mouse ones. The CDR3 spells CASSLGGSYEQYF. Incomplete CDR3 DNA: TGTGCAAGCAGCTTAGGGGGGTCCTATGAACAGTAC. This chain links TRBV16 with TRBJ2-7, with D possibly called TRBD1 or TRBD2 (5 bases each). The CDR3 end falls 1 residue outside the read, so it is completed with the germline J gene. V was cut by 1 base and J by 1 base, with 5 bases left in between. This CDR3 region has 13 residues. Germline values: CDR1 SGHSA, CDR2 FRNQAP.

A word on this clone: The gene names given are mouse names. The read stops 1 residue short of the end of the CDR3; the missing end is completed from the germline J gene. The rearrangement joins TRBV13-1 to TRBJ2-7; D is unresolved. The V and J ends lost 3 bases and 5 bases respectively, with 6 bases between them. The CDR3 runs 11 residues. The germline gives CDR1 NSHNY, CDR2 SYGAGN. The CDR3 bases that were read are TGTGCCAGCAGTGCCGCAAATGAACAGTAC. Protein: CASSAANEQY. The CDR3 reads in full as CASSAANEQYF.

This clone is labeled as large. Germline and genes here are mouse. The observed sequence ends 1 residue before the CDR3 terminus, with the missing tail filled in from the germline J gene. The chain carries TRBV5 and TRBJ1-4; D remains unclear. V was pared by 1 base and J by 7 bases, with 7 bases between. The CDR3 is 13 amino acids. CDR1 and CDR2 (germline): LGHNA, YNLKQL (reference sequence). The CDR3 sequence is CASSQGRAERLFF. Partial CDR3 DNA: TGTGCCAGCAGCCAAGGAAGGGCCGAAAGATTATTT.

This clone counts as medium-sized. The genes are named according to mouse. This CDR3 reads CASSGGLGASQNTLYF. The part of the CDR3 DNA that was read is TGTGCCAGCAGTGGGGGACTGGGGGCTAGTCAAAACACCTTGTAC. The chain employs TRBV13-3 and TRBJ2-4; 11 bases agree with TRBD2. The missing CDR3 end, 1 residue past where the read stops, is filled in from the germline J gene. From germline, CDR1 is NNHDY and CDR2 SYVADS. The length of the CDR3 is 16 residues. Trimming took 3 bases from V and 0 from J; bases not matched to a gene: 3.